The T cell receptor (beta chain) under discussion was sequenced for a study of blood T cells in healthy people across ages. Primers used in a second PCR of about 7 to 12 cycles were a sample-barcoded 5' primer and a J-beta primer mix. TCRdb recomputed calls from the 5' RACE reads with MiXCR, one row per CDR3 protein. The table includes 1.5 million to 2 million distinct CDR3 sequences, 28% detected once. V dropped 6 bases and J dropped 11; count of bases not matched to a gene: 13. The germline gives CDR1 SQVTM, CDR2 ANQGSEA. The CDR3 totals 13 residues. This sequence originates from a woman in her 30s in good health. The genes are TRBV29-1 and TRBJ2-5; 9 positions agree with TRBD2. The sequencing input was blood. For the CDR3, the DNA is TGCAGCGTGGCCGGGCGGGGGGGTGGTGAGCAGTACTTC. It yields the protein CSVAGRGGGEQYF.